Listed here is a single TCR beta chain. Its antigen is unidentified. TCRdb's copy holds only in-frame clones and misses some; the assay was immunoSEQ multiplex PCR. The repertoire holds some 130,000 clones, with about 91% as singletons. This entry comes from a study of T cell responses to AZD1222 COVID-19 vaccine. Findings and caveats of the study: A reported finding is that nearly half of spike-specific TCRs target unmutated variant regions. A mostly white British donor set with more females was recruited, and clonal diversity was possibly underestimated. Every sample of the repertoires postdated the peak T cell response. Recipients of AZD1222 seropositive at baseline numbered only 6 or 7.

The source of this sequence is an adult who received the AZD1222 COVID-19 vaccine. The sample was peripheral blood, taken 28 days after the second AZD1222 dose.

Here the CDR3 DNA reads TGCGCCAGCAGCCCCGGGACGGAGAACACCGGGGAGCTGTTTTTT. Translation gives CASSPGTENTGELFF. This chain connects TRBV5-1 to TRBJ2-2; D possibly uses TRBD1 or TRBD2 (5 bases each). There are 15 residues in the CDR3. Per the germline V gene, CDR1 is SGHRS and CDR2 is YFSETQ. Trimming removed 4 bases at V and 1 base at J, with 11 bases between.